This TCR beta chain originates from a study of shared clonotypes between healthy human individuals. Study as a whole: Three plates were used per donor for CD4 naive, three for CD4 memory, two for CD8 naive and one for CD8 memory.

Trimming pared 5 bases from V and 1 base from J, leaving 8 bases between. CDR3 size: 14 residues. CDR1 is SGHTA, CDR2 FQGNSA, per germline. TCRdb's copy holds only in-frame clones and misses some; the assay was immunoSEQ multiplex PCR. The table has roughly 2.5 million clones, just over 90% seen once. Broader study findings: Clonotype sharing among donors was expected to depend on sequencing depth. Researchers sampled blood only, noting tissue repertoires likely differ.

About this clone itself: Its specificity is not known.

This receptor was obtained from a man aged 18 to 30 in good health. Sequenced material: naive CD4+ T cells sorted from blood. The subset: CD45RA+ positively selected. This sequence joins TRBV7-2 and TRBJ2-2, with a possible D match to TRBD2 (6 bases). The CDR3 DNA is TGTGCCAGCAGCCGGAGGGGGAACACCGGGGAGCTGTTTTTT. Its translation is CASSRRGNTGELFF.